This T cell receptor (beta chain) was captured by sequencing in a study of T cell repertoires in cytomegalovirus infection. Broader study findings: Pooled public TCR beta family frequency picked out CMV carriers with the relevant HLA.

This CDR3 contains 16 residues. J was trimmed by 3 bases and V by 2 bases; bases with no gene match: 10. Germline V CDR1 and CDR2: SGHNT, YYREEE (reference sequence). Notes on this clonotype: Its antigen is still unknown.

Via MiXCR, TCRdb re-called the reads, giving one row per CDR3 protein. The profile shows roughly 80,000 distinct CDR3 sequences, 20% to 30% of them singletons. The input for sequencing was CD8+ T cells from cultured PBMCs, taken from culture after CMV antigen stimulation. This sequence joins TRBV5-4 and TRBJ2-7, with 8 bases that match TRBD2. This TCR was sampled from a human donor in good health (CMV status not recorded). Some clones in this sample may be carry-over from other donors' samples. CDR3 in amino acids: CASSFMMAGGGYEQYF. In nucleotides, the CDR3 is TGTGCCAGCAGCTTCATGATGGCGGGGGGTGGCTACGAGCAGTACTTC.